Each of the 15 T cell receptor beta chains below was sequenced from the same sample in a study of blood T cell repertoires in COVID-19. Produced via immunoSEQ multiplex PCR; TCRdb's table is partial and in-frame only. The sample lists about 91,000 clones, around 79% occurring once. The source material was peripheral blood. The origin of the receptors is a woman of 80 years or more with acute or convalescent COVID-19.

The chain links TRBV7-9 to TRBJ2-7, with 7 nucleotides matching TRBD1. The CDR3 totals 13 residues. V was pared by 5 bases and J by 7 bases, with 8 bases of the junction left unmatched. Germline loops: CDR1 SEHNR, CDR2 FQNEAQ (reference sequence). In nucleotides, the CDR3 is TGTGCCAGCAGCACGCAGGGGGTGGGGGAGCAGTACTTC. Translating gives CASSTQGVGEQYF.

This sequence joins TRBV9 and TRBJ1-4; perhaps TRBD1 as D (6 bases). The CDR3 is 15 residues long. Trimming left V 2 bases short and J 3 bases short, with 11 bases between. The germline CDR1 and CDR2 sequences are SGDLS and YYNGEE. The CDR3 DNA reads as TGTGCCAGCAGCGTTATCACAGGGCCTAATGAAAAACTGTTTTTT. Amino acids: CASSVITGPNEKLFF.

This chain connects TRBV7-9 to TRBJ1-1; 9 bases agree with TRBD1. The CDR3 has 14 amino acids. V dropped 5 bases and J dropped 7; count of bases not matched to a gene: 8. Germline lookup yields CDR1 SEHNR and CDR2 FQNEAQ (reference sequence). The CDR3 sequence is CASSLVGQGLEAFF. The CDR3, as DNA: TGTGCCAGCAGCCTAGTGGGACAGGGCCTTGAAGCTTTCTTT.

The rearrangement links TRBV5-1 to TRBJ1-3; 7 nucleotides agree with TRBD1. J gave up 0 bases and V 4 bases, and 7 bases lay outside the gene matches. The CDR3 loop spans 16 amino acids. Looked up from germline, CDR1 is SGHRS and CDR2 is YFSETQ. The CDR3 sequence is CASSLGQASSGNTIYF. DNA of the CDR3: TGCGCCAGCAGCCTAGGACAGGCGAGCTCTGGAAACACCATATATTTT.

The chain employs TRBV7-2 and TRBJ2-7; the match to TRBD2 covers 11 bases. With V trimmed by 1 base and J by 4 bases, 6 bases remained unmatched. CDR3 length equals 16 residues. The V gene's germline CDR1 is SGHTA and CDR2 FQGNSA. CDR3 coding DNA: TGTGCCAGCAGCTTAGGGATAGCGGGGGGGCGGTACGAGCAGTACTTC. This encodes CASSLGIAGGRYEQYF.

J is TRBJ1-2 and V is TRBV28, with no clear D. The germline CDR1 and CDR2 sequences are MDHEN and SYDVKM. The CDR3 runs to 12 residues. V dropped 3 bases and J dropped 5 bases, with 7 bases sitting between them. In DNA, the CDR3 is TGTGCCAGCAGTTTGGGAGGTTATGGCTACACCTTC. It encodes CASSLGGYGYTF.

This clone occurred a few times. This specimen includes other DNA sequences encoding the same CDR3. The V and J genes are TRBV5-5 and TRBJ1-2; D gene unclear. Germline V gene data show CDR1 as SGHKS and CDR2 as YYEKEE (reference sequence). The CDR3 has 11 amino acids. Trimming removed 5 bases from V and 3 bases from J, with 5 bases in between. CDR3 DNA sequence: TGTGCCAGCAGTTCGGACTATGGCTACACCTTC. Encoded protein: CASSSDYGYTF.

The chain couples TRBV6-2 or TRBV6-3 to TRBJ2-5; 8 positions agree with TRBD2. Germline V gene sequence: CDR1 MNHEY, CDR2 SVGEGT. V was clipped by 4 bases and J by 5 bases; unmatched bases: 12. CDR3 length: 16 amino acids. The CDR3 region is CASSLGEGLATETQYF. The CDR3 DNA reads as TGTGCCAGCAGTTTGGGCGAAGGACTAGCTACGGAGACCCAGTACTTC.

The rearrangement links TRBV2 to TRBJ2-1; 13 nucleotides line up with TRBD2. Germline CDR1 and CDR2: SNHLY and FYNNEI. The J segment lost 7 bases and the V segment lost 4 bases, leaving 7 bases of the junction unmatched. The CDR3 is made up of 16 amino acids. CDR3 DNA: TGTGCCAGCAGTGGGACCCGGACTAGCGGGAGTAATGAGCAGTTCTTC. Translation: CASSGTRTSGSNEQFF.

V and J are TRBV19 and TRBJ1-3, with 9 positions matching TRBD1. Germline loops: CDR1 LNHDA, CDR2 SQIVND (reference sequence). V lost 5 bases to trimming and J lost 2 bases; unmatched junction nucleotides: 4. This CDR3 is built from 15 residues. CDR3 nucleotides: TGTGCCAGTAGTTCGGGACAGGGACCTGGAAACACCATATATTTT. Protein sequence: CASSSGQGPGNTIYF.

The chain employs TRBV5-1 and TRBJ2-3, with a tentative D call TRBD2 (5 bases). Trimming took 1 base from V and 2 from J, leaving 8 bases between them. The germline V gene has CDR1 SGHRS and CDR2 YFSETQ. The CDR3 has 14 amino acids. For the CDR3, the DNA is TGCGCCAGCAGCTTGTTCGGGGTCACAGATACGCAGTATTTT. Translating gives CASSLFGVTDTQYF.

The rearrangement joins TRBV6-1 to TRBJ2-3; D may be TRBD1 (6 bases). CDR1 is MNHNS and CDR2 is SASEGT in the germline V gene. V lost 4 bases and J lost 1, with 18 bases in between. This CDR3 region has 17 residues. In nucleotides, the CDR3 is TGTGCCAGCAGTGTTGCTTACAGGGTCGGAGGCACAGATACGCAGTATTTT. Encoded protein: CASSVAYRVGGTDTQYF.

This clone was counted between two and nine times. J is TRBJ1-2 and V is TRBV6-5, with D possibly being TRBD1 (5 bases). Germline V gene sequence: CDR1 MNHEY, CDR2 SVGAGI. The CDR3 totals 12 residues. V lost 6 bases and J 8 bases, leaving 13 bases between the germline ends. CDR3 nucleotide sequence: TGTGCCAGCAGACCCGGGGCGGGGGGCTACACCTTC. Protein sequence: CASRPGAGGYTF.

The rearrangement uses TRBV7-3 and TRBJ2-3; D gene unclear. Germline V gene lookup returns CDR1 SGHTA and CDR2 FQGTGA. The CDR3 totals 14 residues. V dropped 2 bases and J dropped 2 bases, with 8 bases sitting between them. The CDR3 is CASSLFLATDTQYF. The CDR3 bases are TGTGCCAGCAGCTTATTCTTGGCCACAGATACGCAGTATTTT.

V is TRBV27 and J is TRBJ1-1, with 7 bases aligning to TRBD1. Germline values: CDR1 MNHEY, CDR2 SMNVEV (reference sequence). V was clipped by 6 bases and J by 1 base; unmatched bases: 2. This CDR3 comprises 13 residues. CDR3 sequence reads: CASRRQGNTEAFF. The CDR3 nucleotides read TGTGCCAGCAGGCGACAGGGGAACACTGAAGCTTTCTTT.